This T cell receptor (beta chain) was sequenced during a study of T-cell memory formation after mild COVID-19. CDR3 length: 13 amino acids. The V and J ends lost 3 bases and 7 bases respectively, with 13 bases between them. Germline assignment: CDR1 SGHRS and CDR2 YFSETQ. TCRdb ran MiXCR on the 5' RACE reads and lists one entry per CDR3 protein. The sample includes about 470,000 distinct CDR3 sequences, around 25% of them seen just once. The genes are TRBV5-1 and TRBJ1-1; no definite D call. The TCR was taken from an adult woman who had mild COVID-19 (a few samples of this study predate the infection). Cell type and time point are not known. The sample was PBMCs or a T cell subset sorted from them (not recorded which). CDR3 DNA: TGCGCCAGCAGCTGGGTAGGTGAAAGTGAAGCTTTCTTT. Protein: CASSWVGESEAFF.